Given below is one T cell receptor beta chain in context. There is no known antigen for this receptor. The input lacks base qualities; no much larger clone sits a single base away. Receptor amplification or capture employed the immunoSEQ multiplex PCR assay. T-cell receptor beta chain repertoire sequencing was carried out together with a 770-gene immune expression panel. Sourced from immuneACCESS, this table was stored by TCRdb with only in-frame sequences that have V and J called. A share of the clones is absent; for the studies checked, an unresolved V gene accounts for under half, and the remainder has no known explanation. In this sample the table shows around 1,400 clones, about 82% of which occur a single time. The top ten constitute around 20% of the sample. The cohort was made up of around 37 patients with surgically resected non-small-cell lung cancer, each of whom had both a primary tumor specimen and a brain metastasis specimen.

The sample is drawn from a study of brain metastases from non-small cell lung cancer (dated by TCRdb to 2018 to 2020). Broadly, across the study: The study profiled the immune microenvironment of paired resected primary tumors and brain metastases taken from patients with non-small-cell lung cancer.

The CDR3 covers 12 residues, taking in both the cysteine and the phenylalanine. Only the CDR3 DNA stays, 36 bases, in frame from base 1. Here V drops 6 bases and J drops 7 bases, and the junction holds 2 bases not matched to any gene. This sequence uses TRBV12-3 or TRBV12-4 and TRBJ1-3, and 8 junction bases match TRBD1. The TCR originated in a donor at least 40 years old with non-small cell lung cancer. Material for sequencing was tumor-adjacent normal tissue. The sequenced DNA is TGTGCCAGCAGACGGACAGGGAACACCATATATTTT. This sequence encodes CASRRTGNTIYF.